This T cell receptor beta chain was sequenced in a study of cytomegalovirus exposure and HLA in healthy donors. Points from the study as a whole: TCR beta chain V- and J-gene trimming was linked, in a later analysis, to a missense variant in DCLRE1C. It was reported that the classifier diagnosed cytomegalovirus status with high specificity and sensitivity in both the original and validation cohorts. There were some 150 TCR beta chains listed as cytomegalovirus-associated.

In the PCR, 60 Vbeta and 13 Jbeta primers were used. Sequencing used immunoSEQ multiplex PCR; TCRdb keeps in-frame clones, though not all of them. Of more than 85,000 clones listed, approximately 70% are singletons. A few counts support this clone. Its antigen is as yet unknown. The donors were healthy bone marrow donors. The V gene lost 1 base and the J gene lost 9 bases, with 16 bases spanning the gap. CDR3 length equals 14 residues. Germline assignment: CDR1 LNHNV and CDR2 YYDKDF (reference sequence). The rearrangement joins TRBV15 to TRBJ2-7; D is possibly TRBD1 (5 bases). This receptor was obtained from a woman between 50 and 59 years old in good health and CMV-seropositive. The sequenced sample consisted of PBMCs. The DNA of the CDR3 is TGTGCCACCAGCAGAGGGCAGGGTGGTACGGGGCAGTACTTC. Its protein is CATSRGQGGTGQYF.